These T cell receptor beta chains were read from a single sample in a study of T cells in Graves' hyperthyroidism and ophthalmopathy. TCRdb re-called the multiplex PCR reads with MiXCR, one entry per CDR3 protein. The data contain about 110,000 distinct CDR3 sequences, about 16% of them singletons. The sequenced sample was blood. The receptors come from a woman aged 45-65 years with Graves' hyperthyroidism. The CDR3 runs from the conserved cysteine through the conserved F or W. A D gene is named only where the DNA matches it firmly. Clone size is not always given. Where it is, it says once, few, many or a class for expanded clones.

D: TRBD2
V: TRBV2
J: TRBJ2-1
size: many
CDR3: CASSVAGEQFF
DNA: TGTGCCAGCAGCGTAGCGGGCGAGCAGTTCTTC

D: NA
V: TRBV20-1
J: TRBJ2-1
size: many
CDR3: CSARDFAVWDEQFF
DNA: TGCAGTGCTAGAGATTTCGCGGTTTGGGATGAGCAGTTCTTC

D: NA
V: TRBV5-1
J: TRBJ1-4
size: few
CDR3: CASSLGTENEKLFF
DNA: TGCGCCAGCAGCTTGGGGACGGAAAATGAAAAACTGTTTTTT

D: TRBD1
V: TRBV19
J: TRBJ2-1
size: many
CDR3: CASSILVRGPNEQFF
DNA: TGTGCCAGTAGTATTCTGGTCAGGGGGCCGAATGAGCAGTTCTTC

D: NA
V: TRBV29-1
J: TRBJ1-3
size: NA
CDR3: CSVALGGRDTIYF
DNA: TGCAGCGTTGCTCTGGGCGGGAGGGACACCATATATTTT

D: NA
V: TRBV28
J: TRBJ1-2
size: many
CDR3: CASSSRATINYGYTF
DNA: TGTGCCAGCAGTTCCAGGGCCACAATAAACTATGGCTACACCTTC

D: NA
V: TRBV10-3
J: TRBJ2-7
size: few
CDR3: CAIRASDNYEQYF
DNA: TGTGCCATCAGGGCCTCGGATAACTACGAGCAGTACTTC

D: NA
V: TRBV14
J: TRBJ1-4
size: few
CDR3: CASSQTGVKLFF
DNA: TGTGCCAGCAGTCAAACTGGGGTAAAACTGTTTTTT

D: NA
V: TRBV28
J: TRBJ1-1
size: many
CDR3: CASPRPPTPENTEAFF
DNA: TGTGCCAGCCCGAGGCCTCCGACACCGGAGAACACTGAAGCTTTCTTT

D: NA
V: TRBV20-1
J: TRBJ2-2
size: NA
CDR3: CSARESGDGELFF
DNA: TGCAGTGCTAGAGAGTCAGGCGACGGGGAGCTGTTTTTT

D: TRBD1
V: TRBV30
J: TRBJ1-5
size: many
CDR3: CAWSTGTGVNQPQHF
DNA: TGTGCCTGGAGTACCGGGACAGGGGTAAATCAGCCCCAGCATTTT

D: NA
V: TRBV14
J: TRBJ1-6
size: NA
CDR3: CASSPPNSPLHF
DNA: TGTGCCAGCAGCCCGCCAAATTCACCCCTCCACTTT

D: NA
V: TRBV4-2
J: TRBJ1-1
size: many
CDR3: CASSQTFRGSATPSTEAFF
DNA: TGTGCCAGCAGCCAAACGTTTCGTGGGTCCGCTACTCCATCCACTGAAGCTTTCTTT

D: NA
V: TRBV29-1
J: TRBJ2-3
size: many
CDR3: CSVEPEGRTDTQYF
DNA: TGCAGCGTGGAGCCTGAGGGCCGCACAGATACGCAGTATTTT

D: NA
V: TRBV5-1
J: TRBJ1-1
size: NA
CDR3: CASSLGTVWGTEAFF
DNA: TGCGCCAGCAGCTTAGGAACGGTGTGGGGCACTGAAGCTTTCTTT

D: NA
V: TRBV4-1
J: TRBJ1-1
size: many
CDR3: CASSQSLNRATEAFF
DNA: TGCGCCAGCAGCCAATCCTTAAACAGGGCCACTGAAGCTTTCTTT

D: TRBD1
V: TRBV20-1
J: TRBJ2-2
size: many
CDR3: CSARVFDRAGTGELFF
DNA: TGCAGTGCTAGAGTTTTCGACAGGGCTGGGACCGGGGAGCTGTTTTTT

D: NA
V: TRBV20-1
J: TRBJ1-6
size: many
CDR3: CSANTEGGLHF
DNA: TGCAGTGCCAACACCGAAGGGGGGCTCCACTTT

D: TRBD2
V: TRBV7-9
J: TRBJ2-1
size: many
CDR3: CASSWTRRSSYNEQFF
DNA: TGTGCCAGCAGCTGGACTAGACGAAGCTCCTACAATGAGCAGTTCTTC

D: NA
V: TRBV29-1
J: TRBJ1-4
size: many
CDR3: CSVGTGVGEKLFF
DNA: TGCAGCGTCGGAACCGGGGTTGGTGAAAAACTGTTTTTT

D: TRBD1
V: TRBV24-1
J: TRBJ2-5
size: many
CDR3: CATSDADDRAETQYF
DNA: TGTGCCACCAGTGATGCTGACGACAGGGCGGAGACCCAGTACTTC

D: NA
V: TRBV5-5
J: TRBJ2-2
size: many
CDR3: CASSLLSTTTGELFF
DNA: TGTGCCAGCAGCTTGCTCAGCACGACCACCGGGGAGCTGTTTTTT

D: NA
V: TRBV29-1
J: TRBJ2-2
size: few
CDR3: CSVTGTYPNTGELFF
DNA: TGCAGCGTCACCGGGACTTATCCGAACACCGGGGAGCTGTTTTTT